The 14 T cell receptor beta chains in this list originate from one sample, sequenced in a study of glioma-infiltrating T cells after dendritic cell vaccination. Only in-frame clones appear in the TCRdb table, and some are missing; sequencing was by immunoSEQ multiplex PCR. The profile covers some 4,000 clones, with around 93% appearing a single time and more than 5% taken by the ten largest. Sequenced material: blood, taken before dendritic cell vaccination. The source of these receptors is a human donor with glioblastoma.

V gene TRBV14 combines with J gene TRBJ1-1; D is undetermined. This CDR3 is built from 12 residues. Trimming pared 6 bases from V and 8 bases from J, leaving 13 bases between. Germline V gene sequence: CDR1 SGHDN, CDR2 FVKESK. The CDR3 region has the DNA TGTGCCAGCAGTCAGATCACAAAAGAAGCTTTCTTT. As protein: CASSQITKEAFF.

CDR3 region: CASSNKQVGAGAYGYTF. In DNA form, the CDR3 reads TGTGCCAGCAGTAATAAACAGGTGGGGGCTGGGGCCTATGGCTACACCTTC. This chain connects TRBV5-4 to TRBJ1-2, with D maybe TRBD1 (6 bases). Germline V gene sequence: CDR1 SGHNT, CDR2 YYREEE (reference sequence). V dropped 5 bases and J dropped 4 bases, with 24 bases sitting between them. This CDR3 is 17 amino acids long.

The chain carries TRBV7-6 and TRBJ1-1, with 7 bases aligning to TRBD1. The CDR3 totals 16 residues. Looked up from germline, CDR1 is SGHVS and CDR2 is FNYEAQ. V dropped 4 bases and J dropped 3; count of bases not matched to a gene: 11. The CDR3 nucleotides are TGTGCCAGCAGCTCACAGGGGCGGCAGAGCGACACTGAAGCTTTCTTT. Translated: CASSSQGRQSDTEAFF. Full variable domain (outside the CDR3, taken from reference TRBV7-6 and TRBJ1-1): GAGVSQSPRYKVTKRGQDVALRCDPISGHVSLYWYRQALGQGPEFLTYFNYEAQQDKSGLPNDRFSAERPEGSISTLTIQRTEQRDSAMYRCASSSQGRQSDTEAFFGQGTRLTVV.

The rearrangement links TRBV29-1 to TRBJ2-3, with D perhaps TRBD1 (5 bases). This CDR3 region has 13 residues. Deletions cut 5 bases from V and 1 base from J, with 10 bases between. CDR1 is SQVTM and CDR2 is ANQGSEA in the germline V gene. CDR3 region: CSVSRARTDTQYF. The CDR3 nucleotides are TGCAGCGTTTCCAGGGCCCGCACAGATACGCAGTATTTT.

The CDR3 loop is CASSPGLGRTYEQYF. Here the CDR3 DNA reads TGTGCCAGCAGCCCGGGACTAGGCAGAACCTACGAGCAGTACTTC. The chain carries TRBV7-2 and TRBJ2-7; 8 bases fit TRBD2. V shed 5 bases and J 2 bases; nucleotides not matched to a gene: 8. Germline loops: CDR1 SGHTA, CDR2 FQGNSA. The CDR3 runs 15 residues. Full variable domain (missing parts from reference TRBV7-2 and TRBJ2-7): GAGVSQSPSNKVTEKGKDVELRCDPISGHTALYWYRQSLGQGLEFLIYFQGNSAPDKSGLPSDRFSAERTGGSVSTLTIQRTQQEDSAVYLCASSPGLGRTYEQYFGPGTRLTVT.

Concerning this clone itself: The identical CDR3 is also encoded by other nucleotide sequences in the sample. The gene calls are TRBV28 and TRBJ2-7; maybe TRBD2 (6 bases). This CDR3 is built from 13 residues. Trimming removed 6 bases at V and 7 bases at J, with 16 bases between. Germline V gene data show CDR1 as MDHEN and CDR2 as SYDVKM. CDR3 coding DNA: TGTGCCAGCAGGAGACAAGGGGCGGGGGAGCAGTACTTC. It codes for CASRRQGAGEQYF.

The gene calls are TRBV28 and TRBJ1-5; 11 nucleotides match TRBD1. The CDR3 spans 15 residues. Germline values: CDR1 MDHEN, CDR2 SYDVKM. V lost 3 bases to trimming and J lost 7 bases; unmatched junction nucleotides: 5. CDR3 in amino acids: CASSFPGTGGQPQHF. The DNA of the CDR3 is TGTGCCAGCAGTTTTCCCGGGACAGGGGGGCAGCCCCAGCATTTT.

This chain links TRBV13 with TRBJ2-7; the match to TRBD1 covers 9 bases. There are 15 residues in the CDR3. Trimming cost V 1 base and J 3 bases; bases outside gene matches: 4. Germline assignment: CDR1 PRHDT and CDR2 FYEKMQ (reference sequence). CDR3 amino acids: CASSLVRDRDYEQYF. The CDR3 DNA sequence: TGTGCCAGCAGCTTAGTACGGGACAGGGACTACGAGCAGTACTTC. The full variable domain, in which reference TRBV13 and TRBJ2-7 provide the parts outside the CDR3, is AAGVIQSPRHLIKEKRETATLKCYPIPRHDTVYWYQQGPGQDPQFLISFYEKMQSDKGSIPDRFSAQQFSDYHSELNMSSLELGDSALYFCASSLVRDRDYEQYFGPGTRLTVT.

The chain joins TRBV29-1 to TRBJ2-1; D possibly corresponds to TRBD2 (6 bases). The germline CDR1 and CDR2 sequences are SQVTM and ANQGSEA. The CDR3 is 13 residues long. V lost 5 bases, J lost 4 bases, and 12 bases lay in between. CDR3 loop: CSVYGGSYNEQFF. Written as DNA, the CDR3 is TGCAGCGTTTATGGGGGGAGTTACAATGAGCAGTTCTTC.

This clone was found a few times. V and J are TRBV7-3 and TRBJ1-3, with 9 nucleotides matching TRBD1. CDR3 length: 15 residues. Germline CDR1 is SGHTA and CDR2 is FQGTGA. The V segment lost 5 bases and the J segment 4 bases; nucleotides outside the gene matches: 6. In nucleotides, the CDR3 is TGTGCCAGCAGCGAGGGGACAGGGTCCGGAAACACCATATATTTT. Translation: CASSEGTGSGNTIYF.

The V gene is TRBV4-1, the J gene TRBJ2-1; 12 positions agree with TRBD2. V lost 5 bases, J lost 9 bases, and 14 bases stayed unmatched. This CDR3 contains 17 residues. Germline V gives CDR1 MGHRA, CDR2 YSYEKL. The CDR3 is CASSSTPSGRVGSEQFF. The CDR3, as DNA: TGCGCCAGCAGCTCAACTCCTAGCGGGAGGGTTGGGAGTGAGCAGTTCTTC.

The chain joins TRBV4-1 to TRBJ2-1; the D is unclear. Trimming took 1 base from V and 0 from J, leaving 16 bases between them. CDR1 MGHRA and CDR2 YSYEKL come from the germline V gene. The CDR3 has 18 residues. For the CDR3, the DNA is TGCGCCAGCAGCCAAGTAGTCGGCGCGGCAAGCTCCTACAATGAGCAGTTCTTC. Its protein product is CASSQVVGAASSYNEQFF.

The rearrangement uses TRBV4-1 and TRBJ2-4, with no clear D. Germline CDR1 reads MGHRA; CDR2 reads YSYEKL. This CDR3 spans 11 amino acids. Trimming stripped 5 bases from V and 7 bases from J, with 6 bases between. DNA of the CDR3: TGCGCCAGCAGCTCTAGTAACATTCAGTACTTC. Translated, it gives CASSSSNIQYF.

The DNA for the CDR3 is TGTGCCAGTAGTACCGGACTAGCGGGAGGCCATGAGCAGTTCTTC. Its protein product is CASSTGLAGGHEQFF. This sequence joins TRBV19 and TRBJ2-1, with 14 positions matching TRBD2. With 4 bases clipped from V and 8 bases from J, the junction kept 4 bases outside the gene matches. Looked up from germline, CDR1 is LNHDA and CDR2 is SQIVND (reference sequence). There are 15 residues in the CDR3.